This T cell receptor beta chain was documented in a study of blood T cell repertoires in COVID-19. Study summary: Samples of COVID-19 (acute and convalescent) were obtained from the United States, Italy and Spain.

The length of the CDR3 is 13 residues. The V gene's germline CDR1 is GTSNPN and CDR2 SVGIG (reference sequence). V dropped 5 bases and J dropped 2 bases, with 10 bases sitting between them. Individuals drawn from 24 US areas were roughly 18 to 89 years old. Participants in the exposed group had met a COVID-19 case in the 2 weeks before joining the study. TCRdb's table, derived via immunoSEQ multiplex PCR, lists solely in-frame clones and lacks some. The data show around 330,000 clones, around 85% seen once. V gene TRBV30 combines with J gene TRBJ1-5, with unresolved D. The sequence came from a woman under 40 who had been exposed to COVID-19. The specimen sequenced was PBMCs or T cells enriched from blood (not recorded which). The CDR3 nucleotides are TGTGCCTGGGGGATCGGGGGCAATCAGCCCCAGCATTTT. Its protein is CAWGIGGNQPQHF.